The T cell receptor (beta chain) described here comes from a study of regulatory T cells in long-lasting Graves disease. Construction of TCR beta libraries relied on iRepertoire HTBI primers and on Arm-PCR targeting CDR3 regions. TCRdb reprocessed the multiplex PCR reads via MiXCR and lists one record per CDR3 protein. The data hold some 330,000 distinct CDR3 sequences, with 12% observed a single time. This clonotype was seen ten or more times. Its antigen is not identified. The sample's time point: newly diagnosed GD, antithyroid drugs for less than 3 months. Generation of the TCR library employed RNA extracted from PBMCs. It was by American Thyroid Association guidelines that Graves' disease was diagnosed. Broader study findings: Persistent Graves' patients showed less TCR diversity than newly diagnosed ones. Preferential use of TRBV28, TRBJ1-2 and TRBJ2-5 was seen in persistent disease.

Trimming stripped 6 bases from V and 5 bases from J, with 20 bases between. The CDR3 sequence is 16 residues long. Looked up from germline, CDR1 is MNHNS and CDR2 is SASEGT. The same sample was also used in a study of T cells in Graves' hyperthyroidism and ophthalmopathy.

This receptor was identified in a woman aged 18-29 years with Graves disease. This chain connects TRBV6-1 to TRBJ1-5; D gene uncertain. The sequenced sample was peripheral blood mononuclear cells (PBMCs), obtained at new diagnosis, from a patient treated with antithyroid drugs. This CDR3 reads CASSPSSRFRDQPQHF. The CDR3 region has the DNA TGTGCCAGCAGCCCCTCTTCCCGTTTTAGAGATCAGCCCCAGCATTTT.